Listed here are 10 T cell receptor beta chains from one sample, sequenced in a study of CD8 T cells in ankylosing spondylitis. TCRdb re-called the 5' RACE reads through MiXCR, storing one row per CDR3 protein. The sample lists around 150,000 distinct CDR3 sequences; 7.3% were seen once. The sample taken for sequencing was blood, either unsorted or a sorted T cell fraction (not recorded which). Source of these receptors: a female donor with ankylosing spondylitis or in good health (not recorded which).

Many counts were recorded for this clonotype. The V gene is TRBV7-2, the J gene TRBJ2-2; 10 bases match TRBD2. From germline, CDR1 is SGHTA and CDR2 FQGNSA. V shed 5 bases, J shed 8 bases, and the junction held 11 bases outside the gene matches. The CDR3 consists of 16 residues. Written as DNA, the CDR3 is TGTGCCAGCAGCGACCAGCGGGGGGGTCTTGCGGGGGAGCTGTTTTTT. It specifies CASSDQRGGLAGELFF.

V gene TRBV7-9 combines with J gene TRBJ1-1; D gene ambiguous. CDR1 is SEHNR, CDR2 FQNEAQ, per germline (reference sequence). Trimming shortened V by 8 bases and J by 5 bases, and 12 bases separated the two germline ends. The CDR3 length is 12 residues. The CDR3 DNA reads as TGTGCCAGCTTCTTAGGCGTGACTGAAGCTTTCTTT. The encoded protein is CASFLGVTEAFF.

This clonotype was counted many times. This chain connects TRBV6-1 to TRBJ2-2; D not resolved. Germline values: CDR1 MNHNS, CDR2 SASEGT. Trimming removed 1 base at V and 7 bases at J, with 7 bases between. The CDR3 has 13 amino acids. The CDR3 spells CASSEEEYGELFF. CDR3 coding DNA: TGTGCCAGCAGTGAAGAAGAGTACGGGGAGCTGTTTTTT.

This clonotype was detected many times. CDR3: CASSQGLAQETQYF. DNA for the CDR3: TGCGCCAGCAGCCAGGGACTAGCGCAAGAGACCCAGTACTTC. The V call is TRBV4-1, the J call TRBJ2-5; 10 bases match TRBD2. This CDR3 contains 14 residues. J lost 2 bases, V lost 3 bases, and 0 bases had no gene match. CDR1 MGHRA and CDR2 YSYEKL come from the germline V gene.

The V and J genes are TRBV6-1 and TRBJ1-2, with no clear D. This CDR3 is 15 amino acids long. Looked up from germline, CDR1 is MNHNS and CDR2 is SASEGT. Trimming cost V 2 bases and J 4 bases, with 14 bases left between them. The CDR3 loop reads CASSERDDGIYGYTF. The DNA of the CDR3 is TGTGCCAGCAGTGAACGAGATGACGGGATCTATGGCTACACCTTC.

This clonotype was counted at least ten times. J is TRBJ2-3 and V is TRBV6-4; no definite D call. V was pared by 6 bases and J by 1 base, with 11 bases between. Germline lookup yields CDR1 MRHNA and CDR2 SNTAGT. This CDR3 region has 14 residues. The CDR3 nucleotides read TGTGCCAGCAGCGCATCGGACGGCACAGATACGCAGTATTTT. This gives the protein CASSASDGTDTQYF.

This clonotype was seen repeatedly, ten times or more. The chain has TRBV7-9 and TRBJ2-5; D is perhaps TRBD1 (5 bases). Trimming cost V 5 bases and J 2 bases, with 9 bases left between them. This CDR3 is built from 13 residues. Per the germline V gene, CDR1 is SEHNR and CDR2 is FQNEAQ (reference sequence). The DNA of the CDR3 is TGTGCCAGCAGCCAGACAGTACAAGAGACCCAGTACTTC. Protein sequence: CASSQTVQETQYF.

This clonotype was counted many times. The V call is TRBV20-1, the J call TRBJ1-2, with D possibly matching TRBD1 (6 bases). The V end was cut by 4 bases, the J end by 1 base, with 16 bases between. CDR1 DFQATT and CDR2 SNEGSKA come from the germline V gene (reference sequence). The CDR3 has 15 residues. The CDR3 sequence: CSANQQGRVNYGYTF. DNA of the CDR3: TGCAGTGCTAACCAACAGGGTCGGGTTAACTATGGCTACACCTTC.

This clonotype appeared many times. J is TRBJ2-2 and V is TRBV6-1; 7 positions match TRBD1. The CDR3 covers 15 residues. CDR1 and CDR2 from the germline V gene are MNHNS and SASEGT. Unmatched junction bases numbered 5, after V lost 5 bases and J lost 2 bases. DNA of the CDR3: TGTGCCAGCAGTCAAAGACAGGGTAACACCGGGGAGCTGTTTTTT. This codes for CASSQRQGNTGELFF.

This clonotype appeared many times. This chain links TRBV12-3 or TRBV12-4 with TRBJ2-1; the D is unclear. The CDR3 is 14 residues long. Trimming pared 4 bases from V and 8 bases from J, leaving 15 bases between. CDR3 region: CASSSNRPDDEQFF. CDR3 coding DNA: TGTGCCAGCAGTTCCAACCGTCCGGACGATGAGCAGTTCTTC.